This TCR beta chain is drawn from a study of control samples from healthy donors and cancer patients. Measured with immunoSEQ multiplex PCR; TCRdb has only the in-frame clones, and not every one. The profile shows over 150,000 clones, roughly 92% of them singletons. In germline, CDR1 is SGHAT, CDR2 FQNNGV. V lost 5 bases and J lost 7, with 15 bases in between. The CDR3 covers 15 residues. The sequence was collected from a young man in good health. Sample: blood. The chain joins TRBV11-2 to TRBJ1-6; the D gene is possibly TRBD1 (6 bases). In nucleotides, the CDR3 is TGTGCCAGCAGCCCTTTAGAGGGGGAAAATTCACCCCTCCACTTT. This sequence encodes CASSPLEGENSPLHF. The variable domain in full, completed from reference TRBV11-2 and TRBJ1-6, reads EAGVAQSPRYKIIEKRQSVAFWCNPISGHATLYWYQQILGQGPKLLIQFQNNGVVDDSQLPKDRFSAERLKGVDSTLKIQPAKLEDSAVYLCASSPLEGENSPLHFGNGTRLTVT.